The clone carrying this T cell receptor (beta chain) is a singleton in its sample. With 60 Vbeta and 13 Jbeta primers, the PCR was carried out. Generated by immunoSEQ multiplex PCR, the TCRdb table keeps only in-frame clones and is missing some. In the table there are 150,000 to 200,000 clones, about 77% of which are singletons. The CDR3 runs 12 residues. Unmatched junction bases numbered 3, after V lost 8 bases and J lost 7 bases. Germline values: CDR1 MNHEY, CDR2 SMNVEV (reference sequence). This sample is part of a study of cytomegalovirus exposure and HLA in healthy donors. The TCR sequence derives from a man aged 55 to 70 in good health and CMV-seronegative. The sequenced sample was PBMCs. The V and J genes are TRBV27 and TRBJ2-2; 8 nucleotides match TRBD1. CDR3 bases: TGTGCCAGCCAGGGGGCCGGCGGGGAGCTGTTTTTT. Protein product: CASQGAGGELFF.